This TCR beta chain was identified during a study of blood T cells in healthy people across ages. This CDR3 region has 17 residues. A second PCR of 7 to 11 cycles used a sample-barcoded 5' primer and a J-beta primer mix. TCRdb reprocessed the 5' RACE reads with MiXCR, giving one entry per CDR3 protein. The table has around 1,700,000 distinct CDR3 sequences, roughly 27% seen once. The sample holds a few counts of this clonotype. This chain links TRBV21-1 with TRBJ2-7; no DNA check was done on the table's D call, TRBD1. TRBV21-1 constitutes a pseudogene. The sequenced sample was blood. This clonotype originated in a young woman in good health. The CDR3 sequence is CASSKKLLRTGSYEQYF. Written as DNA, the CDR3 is TGTGCCAGCAGCAAAAAGCTATTAAGGACCGGGTCCTACGAGCAGTACTTC.